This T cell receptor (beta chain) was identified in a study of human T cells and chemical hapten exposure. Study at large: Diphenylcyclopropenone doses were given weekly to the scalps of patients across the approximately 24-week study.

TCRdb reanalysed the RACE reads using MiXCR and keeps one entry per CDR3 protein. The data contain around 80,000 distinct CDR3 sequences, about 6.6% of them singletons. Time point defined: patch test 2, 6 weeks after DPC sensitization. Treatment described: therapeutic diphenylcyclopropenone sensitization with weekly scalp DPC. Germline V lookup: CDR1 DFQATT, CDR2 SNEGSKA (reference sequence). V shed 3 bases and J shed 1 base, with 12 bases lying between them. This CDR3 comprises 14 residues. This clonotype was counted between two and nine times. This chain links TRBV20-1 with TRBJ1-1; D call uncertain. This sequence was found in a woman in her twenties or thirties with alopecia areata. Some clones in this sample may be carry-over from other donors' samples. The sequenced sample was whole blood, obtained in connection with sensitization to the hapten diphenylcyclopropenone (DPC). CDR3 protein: CSASGGLGNTEAFF. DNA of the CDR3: TGCAGTGCTAGTGGCGGGTTGGGGAACACTGAAGCTTTCTTT.